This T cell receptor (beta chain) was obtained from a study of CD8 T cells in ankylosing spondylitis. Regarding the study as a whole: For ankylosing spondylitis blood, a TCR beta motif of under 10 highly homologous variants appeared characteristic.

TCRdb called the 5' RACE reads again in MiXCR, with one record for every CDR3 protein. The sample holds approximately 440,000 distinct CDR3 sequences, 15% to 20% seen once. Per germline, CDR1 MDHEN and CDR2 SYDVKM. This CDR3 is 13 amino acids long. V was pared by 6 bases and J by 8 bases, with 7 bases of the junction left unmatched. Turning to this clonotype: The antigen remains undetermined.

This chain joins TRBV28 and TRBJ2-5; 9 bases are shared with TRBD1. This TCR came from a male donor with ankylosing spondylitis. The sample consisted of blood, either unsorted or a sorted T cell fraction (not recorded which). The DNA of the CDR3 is TGTGCCAGCAGCGAAAACAGGGGGCGAACCCAGTACTTC. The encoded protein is CASSENRGRTQYF. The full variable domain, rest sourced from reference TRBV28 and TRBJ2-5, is DVKVTQSSRYLVKRTGEKVFLECVQDMDHENMFWYRQDPGLGLRLIYFSYDVKMKEKGDIPEGYSVSREKKERFSLILESASTNQTSMYLCASSENRGRTQYFGPGTRLLVL.